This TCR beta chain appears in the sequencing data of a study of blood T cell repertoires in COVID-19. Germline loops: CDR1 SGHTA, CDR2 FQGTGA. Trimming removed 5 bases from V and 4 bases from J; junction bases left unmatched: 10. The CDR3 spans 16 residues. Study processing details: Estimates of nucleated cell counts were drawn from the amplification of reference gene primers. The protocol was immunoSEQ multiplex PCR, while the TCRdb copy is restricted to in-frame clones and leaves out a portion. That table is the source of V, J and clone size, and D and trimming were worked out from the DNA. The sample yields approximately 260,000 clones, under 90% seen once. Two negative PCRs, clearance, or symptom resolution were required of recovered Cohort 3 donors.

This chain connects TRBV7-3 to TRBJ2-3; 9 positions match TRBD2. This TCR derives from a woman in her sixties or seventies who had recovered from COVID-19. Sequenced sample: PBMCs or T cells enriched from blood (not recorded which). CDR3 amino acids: CASSPHGSGRSDTQYF. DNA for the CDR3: TGTGCCAGCAGCCCCCACGGTAGCGGGAGATCAGATACGCAGTATTTT.